The entry below describes one TCR beta chain. In the source study's methods: Amplification of reference gene primers was used by the study to estimate nucleated cell counts. Produced via immunoSEQ multiplex PCR; TCRdb's table is partial and in-frame only. V and J calls and clone size are given by that table; D and trimming were obtained from the DNA. The sample consists of approximately 9,500 clones, roughly nine tenths of them appearing once. This CDR3 comprises 14 residues. Trimming stripped 5 bases from V and 5 bases from J, with 15 bases between. From germline, CDR1 is LNHDA and CDR2 SQIVND (reference sequence). This sample was taken from a study of blood T cell repertoires in COVID-19. Study information: Nucleic acid was either cDNA or gDNA, and it came from T cells, B-cell-depleted T cells, or PBMCs.

Sample: peripheral blood. This chain connects TRBV19 to TRBJ1-2; D is unresolved. The sequence was collected from a human donor in a cohort sampled during active COVID-19. CDR3 coding DNA: TGTGCCAGTAGTGCACAGATAGAAGTATATGGCTACACCTTC. Encoded protein: CASSAQIEVYGYTF.